This T cell receptor (beta chain) was retrieved from a study of radiation and T cells in renal cell carcinoma. Produced via immunoSEQ multiplex PCR; TCRdb's table is partial and in-frame only. In the table there are 150,000 or so clones, 88% of which are singletons. Indicated time point: blood 4 weeks post-SBRT, at nephrectomy. The treatment: 15 Gy SBRT to primary tumor, nephrectomy 4 weeks later. The receptor was derived from a woman aged 45-65 years with renal cell carcinoma. Here the sequenced sample was blood, taken from a patient whose treatment included radiotherapy and nephrectomy.

The chain's CDR3 is CASSGLAGGPTQYF. CDR3 DNA sequence: TGTGCCAGCAGTGGGTTAGCGGGGGGGCCGACGCAGTATTTT. V is TRBV2 and J is TRBJ2-3; 11 bases align to TRBD2. The CDR3 length is 14 residues. J lost 9 bases, V lost 4 bases, and 6 bases had no gene match. Germline-derived CDR1 and CDR2 are SNHLY and FYNNEI.